The TCR beta chain under discussion was sequenced for a study of spatial heterogeneity in lung cancer (dated by TCRdb to 2018 to 2020). For context, the study as a whole: Beta-chain transcripts were consistently detected in greater numbers than alpha-chain transcripts, which likely reflects a higher abundance of beta-chain transcripts. In non-small cell lung cancer, the study quantitatively compared TCR alpha and beta repertoires across several tumor regions, matched nontumor lung, and blood. In the raw uncorrected reads, each unique combination of TCR and UMI appeared more than ten times on average. Nonsynonymous mutation counts, determined by whole-exome sequencing of tumor tissue, were related to features of the TCR repertoire. At surgery, both alpha and beta chains were TCR-sequenced in some 220 tumor regions, fewer than 85 matched nontumor lung samples and some 58 PBMC samples.

This clonotype has a count of ten or more. Which antigen it targets is not known. Nothing much larger sits one base from this clone, and base qualities are not available. What the study reported, not specific to this receptor: Ubiquitous expanded tumor TCRs were detected in blood more often at tumor resection than at routine follow-up. Additional single-cell paired TCR alpha and beta sequencing was considered necessary to confirm, at a functional level, the hypothesis that regional TCRs recognize regional mutations.

Library preparation was by 5' RACE. The sequencer was a NextSeq 500. The TCR library protocol attached a unique molecular identifier to each TCR cDNA molecule to allow correction of PCR and sequencing errors. In the authors' own workflow: TCR identification, UMI-based error correction and CDR3 extraction were performed with Decombinator tools. TCRs above a frequency of 2 per 1,000, corresponding to the top 1% of the tumor frequency distribution, were defined as expanded. Renyi diversity was computed with the R vegan package after each repertoire had been subsampled 100 times to 5,000 TCRs. CDR3 similarity networks were constructed using string-kernel similarity of amino acid triplets, with links drawn between CDR3s whose pairwise similarity was above 0.82. The public reads were quality trimmed at Q25 with fastp and then assembled into clones with MiXCR by TCRdb, keeping productive beta chains. Merged by CDR3 protein, the rows form single entries marked with the most common genes and DNA. TCRdb's processing, not the study's, gives the V and J calls here. Present in this sample are tens of thousands of distinct CDR3 sequences, around 6.5% of which were seen just once. The ten most abundant clones make up about 45% of the sample.

Interpreted using the paper, the time point label stands for: sample taken at primary tumor resection. Without any cell sorting, TCR sequencing was performed on whole RNA extracted either from tumor and nontumor lung tissue or from cryopreserved PBMC samples. Donors were some 67 patients with early-stage, untreated non-small cell lung cancer from the lung TRACERx cohort. Patients were selected for TCR sequencing only if sufficient RNA was available from at least two tumor regions. The receptor was isolated from a female donor with early-stage non-small cell lung cancer. Source: PBMCs, taken at surgery.

Read as DNA, the sequence is TGTGCCAGCAGTAAACAGGCAGTTGAAGGCTACACCTTC. It translates as CASSKQAVEGYTF. The chain employs TRBV28 and TRBJ1-2; TRBD1 could be the D gene, as 5 bases match. The V and J ends are trimmed by 5 bases and 8 bases, leaving 15 bases between them. The CDR3, cysteine through phenylalanine, is 13 amino acids long. Of the read, only the CDR3 DNA is kept; its 39 bases are in frame from base 1. The germline V gene supplies CDR1 MDHEN and CDR2 SYDVKM.